This T cell receptor beta chain derives from a study of cytomegalovirus exposure and HLA in healthy donors. There are 16 residues in the CDR3. V trimming: 4 bases; J trimming: 5 bases; junction bases outside the gene matches: 11. Germline V gives CDR1 SGHRS, CDR2 YFSETQ. The table came from immunoSEQ multiplex PCR; TCRdb's copy has only in-frame clones and leaves some out. The data show under 400,000 clones, more than 80% seen once. Material: PBMCs. The rearrangement joins TRBV5-1 to TRBJ2-5; 10 nucleotides line up with TRBD2. This clonotype was obtained from a woman between 18 and 29 years old in good health and CMV-seronegative. DNA of the CDR3: TGCGCCAGCAGCCCTTTAGCGGGAGGTGCGGAGGAGACCCAGTACTTC. Its translation: CASSPLAGGAEETQYF. The full variable domain, in which reference TRBV5-1 and TRBJ2-5 provide the parts outside the CDR3, is KAGVTQTPRYLIKTRGQQVTLSCSPISGHRSVSWYQQTPGQGLQFLFEYFSETQRNKGNFPGRFSGRQFSNSRSEMNVSTLELGDSALYLCASSPLAGGAEETQYFGPGTRLLVL.